The entry below gives a single TCR beta chain sequence along with its context. It has no known antigen specificity. Per-nucleotide qualities are absent, and no much larger clonotype sits a single base away. This sample is part of a study of cytomegalovirus exposure and HLA in healthy donors (dated by TCRdb to 2016 to 2017). Concerning the study at large: An earlier analysis of 587 of the donors reported over 250 Gb of sequence data and 117 million unique TCR beta sequences obtained from about 170 million T cells. Roughly 290 gigabases of sequencing data and around 80 million unique TCR sequences made up an early release that covered several hundred HLA-typed donors. The genetic ancestry cluster associated with self-reported Caucasian donors included 81% of the 350 to 500 genotyped donors. The study aimed to test whether cataloging public T cell receptors could reveal signatures of past pathogen exposure. Using immunosequencing, the study profiled T cell repertoires from about 650 subjects and related those repertoires to cytomegalovirus serostatus. A separate validation cohort of 100 to 150 different subjects was used in addition to the 666-subject first cohort. To predict cytomegalovirus infection status, the study brought together high-throughput TCR immunosequencing, statistical association of individual TCRs with disease status, and machine learning. A later analysis re-examined previously published TCR beta repertoires from 500 to 700 donors and added high-resolution HLA genotyping to investigate patterns of TCR occurrence. In the later analysis, no new phenotypic data were used to find candidate immune exposures; instead, reliance was placed on TCR beta sequences and their occurrence across donors. To decide whether each TCR beta V gene segment behaved as functional or pseudogenic, an earlier analysis of 587 of the donors relied on high-throughput TCR beta sequencing. Alongside the repertoire data, information on donor age, sex, ethnicity and CMV serostatus was compiled. Genome-wide SNP genotypes for about 55% of the roughly 670 donors were used in a later genetic analysis, which treated that subset as a discovery cohort. Every discovery cohort repertoire had been produced on one sequencing platform. HLA typing included class I and class II loci at four-digit resolution. Typing coverage differed by locus: A, B, C, DRB1 and DQB1 were typed in about 620-640 donors, DQA1 in roughly 510, DPA1 in roughly 590, and DPB1 in approximately 450. Four to six DR-DQ haplotypes were handled as single units for association and clustering because linkage in the cohort was strong. On average, around 240,000 unique TCR beta nucleotide sequences were sequenced per donor among about 400 genotyped donors of the cohort, with about 17% of those sequences being non-productive.

Libraries came from the immunoSEQ multiplex PCR assay. A mixture of 60 forward primers for TCR Vbeta segments and 13 reverse primers for TCR Jbeta segments was used in the multiplex PCR. A multiplex PCR assay on genomic DNA amplified the CDR3 region of rearranged TCR beta genes. Amplified TCR beta libraries were sequenced as 87-base-pair reads on the Illumina HiSeq System. As for the original processing: In a later analysis, tens of millions of unique TCR beta chains were counted across the roughly 610 repertoires, and roughly 11 million of these chains were shared by at least two donors. Raw reads were error-corrected and collapsed into unique sequences by a nearest-neighbor algorithm in which closely related sequences were merged to remove PCR and sequencing errors. CDR3 sequences were aligned to IMGT reference sequences to assign V, D and J gene segments. For a sequence to be retained, a match of at least six nucleotides was required to both a V gene segment and a J gene segment. A rearrangement counted as productive if the CDR3 had no stop codons and remained in frame with V and J, and every other rearrangement counted as non-productive. CDR3 was defined according to IMGT convention as the region running from the second conserved V-encoded cysteine to the conserved J-encoded phenylalanine. Sequences without an unambiguous match to a single V gene segment were excluded from the earlier analysis of about 630 of the donors. An earlier analysis of several hundred of the donors called V segments functional above 56.7% productive rearrangements and segregating when the between-donor standard deviation exceeded 5%. To diagnose cytomegalovirus status from the catalog of TCR beta chain sequences, a statistical classification framework was built. In a later analysis, TCR nucleotide sequences were compared against IMGT/GENE-DB human TR gene sequences so that V and J genes could be assigned. A later analysis assigned CDR3 sequences and most-parsimonious VDJ recombination scenarios with the TCRdist pipeline. In a later analysis, every TCR beta chain was defined by the combination of its CDR3 amino acid sequence and its V-gene family, and reads without a unique V-gene family were dropped. In a later analysis, some 600 highly shared, low-generation-probability nucleotide sequences were removed to address suspected cross-contamination and a sequencing artifact. In a later analysis, a clonal expansion index was calculated for each public chain from normalized within-repertoire ranks of inferred template counts. In a later analysis, generation probabilities were computed with a VDJ recombination model fitted to out-of-frame rearrangements, and the resulting probabilities were checked against IGoR. Hypergeometric tests were used in a later analysis to score TCR-TCR, TCR-HLA and TCR-CMV co-occurrence, with a repertoire-size bias correction applied to the TCR pairs. To estimate false discovery rates, a later analysis permuted the HLA or CMV assignments 20 times. A later analysis grouped co-occurring TCRs with DBSCAN, adding TCRdist sequence similarity when clustering within HLA-allele-positive subsets. For co-occurrence clustering, repertoires with fewer than 30,000 or more than 120,000 public chains were excluded, along with five repertoires with anomalous nucleotide sharing. Imported from immuneACCESS, the table was reduced by TCRdb to in-frame sequences with V and J called. These copies leave out some clones; in studies compared against another copy, an unresolved V gene accounts for under half, and the cause of the remainder is not known. The D gene and trimming were derived from the DNA, and the V and J assignments and clone size from that table. The sample table shows about 160,000 clones, and roughly 79% are seen once. The top ten hold over 0.95% of the sample.

The cohort was made up of several hundred healthy bone marrow donors. At the time of sampling, every cohort member was nominally healthy, though immune exposures that went unrecorded were likely present. The donor tested CMV seronegative, placing the donor among the 352 seronegative members of the cohort. Each donor provided a peripheral blood sample, and peripheral blood mononuclear cells were used for TCR beta sequencing. Genomic DNA was extracted from the blood cell samples with the Qiagen DNeasy Blood Extraction Kit. Points the paper makes about the study in general: About 17 rarely observed V segments, including chromosome 9 orphons, were excluded from the earlier analysis of about 600 of the donors because counts were too low. In a later analysis, several top co-occurrence clusters were reported to appear linked to parvovirus B19, influenza, CMV and Epstein-Barr virus. A further reported finding was that TCR beta sequences accurately predicted the HLA-A and HLA-B alleles for most subjects in the first cohort. According to a later genetic analysis, donors in an Asian-associated ancestry cluster had fewer N-insertions in productive TCRs than the approximately 700-donor mean. Most TCR sequences were seen in very few donors, while some public TCRs were found in many individuals. The classifier was reported to diagnose cytomegalovirus status with high specificity and sensitivity in both the original and validation cohorts. The authors suggested that the approach could potentially be extended to other disease states and immunological phenotypes. An earlier analysis of approximately 600 of the donors showed that most TCR beta V segments appeared in productive rearrangements either about 87% or about 30% of the time, which broadly matched IMGT annotations. Because HLA typing was unavailable for some donors at each locus, only the typed subset was used in association tests. The study listed 164 TCR beta chains as associated with cytomegalovirus. Immune exposure information for the cohort was limited to CMV serostatus. A cluster of highly shared sequence variants was judged likely to be a technical artifact of the sequencing pipeline. Some IMGT-functional V segments, including TRBV6-2 and TRBV6-3, could not be distinguished by the 87-base-pair reads and were therefore excluded. In this cohort, only TCR beta chains were sequenced, and detectable features were limited by the absence of alpha or paired-chain data. In a later analysis, more than 15,000 TCR beta sequences were associated with specific HLA alleles at a false discovery rate of 0.05. Presence/absence analyses assumed roughly uniform sequencing depth across donors, an assumption that may not hold. In a later genetic analysis, a missense DCLRE1C variant was associated with V-gene and J-gene trimming of TCR beta chains, and the association was replicated in an independent cohort. Compared with equally common non-associated chains, HLA-associated TCR beta chains in a later analysis were more clonally expanded and had lower generation probabilities. According to a later analysis, most CMV-associated TCR beta chains appeared to be HLA-restricted, and the HLA associations seemed to be driven largely by CMV exposure. A later analysis found that TCR association rates varied across HLA loci, with DRB1 alleles showing the most associated TCRs and HLA-C alleles the fewest. Correlated functional status among segregating V segments might be attributable to linkage disequilibrium, but an unknown experimental factor could not be ruled out. In vitro tests confirmed that a few of the cytomegalovirus-associated TCR beta chains recognize cytomegalovirus antigens. When HLA alleles, especially DR and DQ, strongly co-occurred, attributing TCR associations to individual alleles was difficult.

Per the germline V gene (reference sequence), MNHNY is the CDR1 and SVGAGI is the CDR2. Including cysteine and phenylalanine, the CDR3 has 13 amino acids. Only the CDR3 region is kept as DNA, spanning 39 bases read in frame from base 1. V sheds 2 bases and J sheds 5 bases, leaving 9 bases between their ends. What was sequenced was PBMCs. The rearrangement joined TRBV6-6 to TRBJ2-5, with a tentative D gene TRBD1 over 5 matching bases. This sequence originates from a woman aged 40 to 49 in good health and CMV-seronegative. The CDR3 has the sequence CASSYQGRETQYF. The DNA is as follows: TGTGCCAGCAGTTACCAGGGAAGGGAGACCCAGTACTTC.